This T cell receptor (beta chain) was recorded in a study of identical twins. General study points: Interpretation of the results relied on cross-sectional statistical analysis and not on following the same donors.

All donors comprised healthy Caucasians. The germline gives CDR1 DFQATT, CDR2 SNEGSKA (reference sequence). This CDR3 is built from 13 residues. Trimming stripped 3 bases from V and 3 bases from J, with 12 bases between. This clonotype has a handful of counts. The antigen remains unidentified. One entry per CDR3 protein results from TCRdb running MiXCR on the 5' RACE reads. The sample yields some 230,000 distinct CDR3 sequences, over 5.5% seen once. These records were also assigned to another study, of T cells expressing NK-cell markers. That source notes: Several donors likewise had their CD3+CD56-NKG2C+ fraction led by these clonotypes. Clarity on HCMV specificity was lacking for the expanded NKG2C+ T cell clones.

This receptor was obtained from a woman between 18 and 29 years old in good health. Sequenced: CD8+ T cells sorted from blood. The chain has TRBV20-1 and TRBJ2-7, with D perhaps TRBD1 (8 bases). DNA of the CDR3: TGCAGTGCTAGTAACAGGGGGGGCTACGAGCAGTACTTC. Translation gives CSASNRGGYEQYF.